These T cell receptor beta chains were read from a single sample in a study of T cell repertoires in cytomegalovirus infection. A single record per CDR3 protein comes from TCRdb applying MiXCR to the reads. The sample yields about 240,000 distinct CDR3 sequences, more than 9% seen once. Input material: PBMCs. These receptors originate from a human donor in good health (CMV status not recorded). Some clones in this sample may be carry-over from other donors' samples. CDR3s include the opening cysteine and the closing phenylalanine or tryptophan. The D gene is left open where the match is weak. Clone size, where shown, is once, few, many, or a class for clones that have expanded.

j_call,d_call,clone_size,v_call,cdr3_aa,cdr3_nt
TRBJ1-6,NA,many,TRBV4-3,CASSLGGYSPLHF,TGCGCCAGCAGCCTGGGGGGGTATTCACCCCTCCACTTT
TRBJ2-7,TRBD1,few,TRBV20-1,CSARGFGTGLDEQYF,TGCAGTGCTAGGGGATTCGGGACAGGGCTAGACGAGCAGTACTTC
TRBJ2-7,TRBD2,few,TRBV12-3/TRBV12-4,CASSLGGGLAGSYEQYF,TGTGCCAGCAGTTTAGGGGGAGGACTAGCGGGATCCTACGAGCAGTACTTC
TRBJ2-1,NA,NA,TRBV20-1,CSARGDNEQFF,TGCAGTGCTAGGGGCGATAATGAGCAGTTCTTC
TRBJ2-7,NA,many,TRBV7-9,CASSPRVGPYEQYF,TGTGCCAGCAGCCCGAGGGTGGGGCCCTACGAGCAGTACTTC
TRBJ1-2,NA,NA,TRBV25-1,CASARAGSTMGYTF,TGTGCCAGCGCGAGAGCAGGGTCAACTATGGGCTACACCTTC
TRBJ1-6,NA,many,TRBV7-2,CASSLAPNSPLHF,TGTGCCAGCAGCTTAGCTCCTAATTCACCCCTCCACTTT
TRBJ2-7,NA,many,TRBV7-8,CASSLVVTADYEQYF,TGTGCCAGCAGCTTAGTGGTGACAGCCGACTACGAGCAGTACTTC
TRBJ2-7,NA,many,TRBV15,CATSRERARSYEQYF,TGTGCCACCAGCAGAGAAAGGGCGAGATCCTACGAGCAGTACTTC
TRBJ2-3,NA,few,TRBV7-2,CASSLRAVTDTQYF,TGTGCCAGCAGCTTAAGAGCGGTCACAGATACGCAGTATTTT
TRBJ1-2,NA,few,TRBV10-3,CAISESSGIDYGYTF,TGTGCCATCAGTGAGTCTTCAGGGATCGACTATGGCTACACCTTC
TRBJ2-3,NA,NA,TRBV20-1,CSAGTVATDTQYF,TGCAGCGCCGGGACTGTCGCCACAGATACGCAGTATTTT
TRBJ2-3,NA,few,TRBV5-4,CASSPPGGIVADTQYF,TGTGCCAGCAGCCCACCAGGGGGGATAGTCGCAGATACGCAGTATTTT
TRBJ2-7,NA,few,TRBV27,CASSPRRGRQQYF,TGTGCCAGCAGTCCCAGAAGGGGTCGCCAGCAGTACTTC
TRBJ1-5,NA,many,TRBV7-2,CASSRANSNQPQHF,TGTGCCAGCAGCCGAGCCAATAGCAATCAGCCCCAGCATTTT
TRBJ1-5,NA,few,TRBV20-1,CSARVGGGNQPQHF,TGCAGTGCTAGAGTAGGGGGTGGCAATCAGCCCCAGCATTTT
TRBJ2-7,TRBD1,NA,TRBV28,CASSLNGQGDLEQYF,TGTGCCAGCAGTTTAAATGGACAGGGGGATCTTGAGCAGTACTTC
TRBJ2-1,NA,many,TRBV28,CAIRNRGGYNEQFF,TGTGCCATCCGGAATAGGGGAGGTTACAATGAGCAGTTCTTC
TRBJ2-1,TRBD1,NA,TRBV20-1,CSAWTGKKNEQFF,TGCAGTGCTTGGACAGGGAAGAAGAATGAGCAGTTCTTC
TRBJ1-1,NA,many,TRBV5-1,CASRMTQNTEAFF,TGCGCCAGCAGGATGACACAGAACACTGAAGCTTTCTTT
TRBJ2-7,TRBD2,many,TRBV5-1,CASSPLAGTYEQYF,TGCGCCAGCAGCCCTCTAGCGGGAACCTACGAGCAGTACTTC
TRBJ1-1,TRBD1,many,TRBV7-2,CASSQGDRVYRTEAFF,TGTGCCAGCAGCCAAGGGGACAGGGTTTATCGCACTGAAGCTTTCTTT
TRBJ2-2,NA,NA,TRBV19,CASSIILAGELFF,TGTGCCAGTAGTATAATCCTGGCCGGGGAGCTGTTTTTT
TRBJ1-1,NA,many,TRBV25-1,CASSEWGDSTEAFF,TGTGCCAGCAGTGAATGGGGGGATAGCACTGAAGCTTTCTTT
TRBJ2-7,TRBD1,NA,TRBV19,CASSPSTGNEQYF,TGTGCCAGTAGTCCTTCGACAGGGAACGAGCAGTACTTC
TRBJ2-7,TRBD2,few,TRBV5-4,CASSSGTSDEQYF,TGTGCCAGCAGCTCCGGGACTAGCGACGAGCAGTACTTC
TRBJ1-1,TRBD1,NA,TRBV7-3,CANSLRGQLEAFF,TGTGCCAACAGCTTACGGGGACAGCTTGAAGCTTTCTTT
TRBJ2-7,NA,few,TRBV6-2/TRBV6-3,CASSLEVPYEQYF,TGTGCCAGCAGTTTAGAGGTACCCTACGAGCAGTACTTC
TRBJ2-2,NA,NA,TRBV20-1,CSAMGQANTGELFF,TGCAGTGCCATGGGCCAAGCGAACACCGGGGAGCTGTTTTTT
TRBJ1-1,NA,NA,TRBV12-3/TRBV12-4,CASSLNSGTEAFF,TGTGCCAGCAGTCTAAACTCCGGGACAGAAGCTTTCTTT
TRBJ1-1,NA,many,TRBV12-3/TRBV12-4,CASSPRQSAEAFF,TGTGCCAGCAGTCCCAGACAATCTGCTGAAGCTTTCTTT
TRBJ1-2,NA,many,TRBV7-2,CASSFINYGYTF,TGTGCCAGCAGCTTCATTAACTATGGCTACACCTTC
TRBJ2-3,NA,many,TRBV11-3,CASSWGSRGTDTQYF,TGTGCCAGCAGCTGGGGCAGCCGGGGCACAGATACGCAGTATTTT
TRBJ1-2,TRBD1,many,TRBV19,CASSEPGQTPPYTF,TGTGCCAGTAGTGAACCGGGACAGACTCCTCCCTACACCTTC
TRBJ2-2,NA,few,TRBV5-5,CASSFLGQTNTGELFF,TGTGCCAGCAGCTTTTTAGGCCAGACCAACACCGGGGAGCTGTTTTTT
TRBJ1-1,NA,NA,TRBV20-1,CSAPRVGNTEAFF,TGCAGTGCCCCTAGGGTAGGGAACACTGAAGCTTTCTTT
TRBJ1-1,NA,many,TRBV5-1,CASKETSVKGTEAFF,TGCGCCAGCAAAGAGACAAGTGTTAAGGGAACTGAAGCTTTCTTT
TRBJ2-1,NA,few,TRBV10-3,CAISEGQVNEQFF,TGTGCCATCAGTGAGGGCCAGGTGAATGAGCAGTTCTTC
TRBJ2-7,TRBD2,few,TRBV6-2/TRBV6-3,CASSNAGAYEQYF,TGTGCCAGCAGTAACGCGGGGGCCTACGAGCAGTACTTC
TRBJ2-3,NA,NA,TRBV9,CASSVEGSDTQYF,TGTGCCAGCAGCGTAGAAGGGTCGGATACGCAGTATTTT
TRBJ2-3,NA,few,TRBV7-6,CASSQDRADTQYF,TGTGCCAGCAGCCAGGACAGAGCAGATACGCAGTATTTT
TRBJ1-2,TRBD1,few,TRBV29-1,CSVGQGNGYTF,TGCAGCGTCGGACAGGGTAACGGCTACACCTTC
TRBJ1-5,NA,few,TRBV19,CASSILPTPLGDQPQHF,TGTGCCAGTAGTATTTTACCGACACCCCTGGGGGATCAGCCCCAGCATTTT
TRBJ1-5,NA,few,TRBV12-3/TRBV12-4,CASSSDGYNQPQHF,TGTGCCAGCAGTTCGGACGGGTACAATCAGCCCCAGCATTTT
TRBJ2-1,NA,NA,TRBV7-2,CASSLDFSSYNEQFF,TGTGCCAGCAGCTTAGACTTTAGCTCCTACAATGAGCAGTTCTTC
TRBJ2-3,TRBD2,many,TRBV7-3,CASSSGDYSTDTQYF,TGTGCCAGCAGCTCTGGGGACTACTCCACAGATACGCAGTATTTT
TRBJ2-5,NA,many,TRBV20-1,CSAPLAAVETQYF,TGCAGTGCTCCCCTGGCGGCGGTAGAGACCCAGTACTTC
TRBJ2-3,TRBD2,many,TRBV19,CASSTSGAARRDTQYF,TGTGCCAGTAGTACTAGCGGGGCGGCCCGGAGAGATACGCAGTATTTT
TRBJ1-6,NA,many,TRBV28,CASAISNSPLHF,TGTGCCAGCGCCATCTCTAATTCACCCCTCCACTTT
TRBJ1-1,NA,few,TRBV14,CASSLGPRGTEAFF,TGTGCCAGCAGCCTCGGACCTCGTGGGACTGAAGCTTTCTTT
TRBJ2-6,NA,many,TRBV7-2,CASSLVGSSGANVLTF,TGTGCCAGCAGCTTAGTGGGATCCTCTGGGGCCAACGTCCTGACTTTC
TRBJ2-7,NA,many,TRBV2,CASSELNYEQYF,TGTGCCAGCAGTGAACTGAACTACGAGCAGTACTTC
TRBJ2-1,TRBD2,few,TRBV7-2,CASSLAGGQGNEQFF,TGTGCCAGCAGTCTCGCGGGGGGGCAAGGGAATGAGCAGTTCTTC
TRBJ2-1,TRBD2,many,TRBV7-2,CASSLSGTSGYEQFF,TGTGCCAGCAGCTTGTCCGGGACTAGCGGCTATGAGCAGTTCTTC
TRBJ2-2,NA,NA,TRBV2,CASSERRSNTGELFF,TGTGCCAGCAGTGAAAGAAGATCGAACACCGGGGAGCTGTTTTTT